The source of this TCR beta chain is a study of CD8 T cells in ankylosing spondylitis. The germline V gene encodes CDR1 SGHAT and CDR2 FQNNGV. The ends were cut back, 6 bases at V and 1 base at J, with 17 bases in the middle. The length of the CDR3 is 16 residues. TCRdb re-analysed the 5' RACE reads in MiXCR, keeping a single row per CDR3 protein. The table has 380,000 or so distinct CDR3 sequences, 20% to 25% seen once. The material sequenced was blood, either unsorted or a sorted T cell fraction (not recorded which). J is TRBJ2-3 and V is TRBV11-2; D may match TRBD1 or TRBD2 (7 bases each). The clonotype comes from a male donor with ankylosing spondylitis or in good health (not recorded which). The CDR3 coding sequence is TGTGCCAGCAGATCAGGGGGGGCGACTGGCACAGATACGCAGTATTTT. It encodes CASRSGGATGTDTQYF.